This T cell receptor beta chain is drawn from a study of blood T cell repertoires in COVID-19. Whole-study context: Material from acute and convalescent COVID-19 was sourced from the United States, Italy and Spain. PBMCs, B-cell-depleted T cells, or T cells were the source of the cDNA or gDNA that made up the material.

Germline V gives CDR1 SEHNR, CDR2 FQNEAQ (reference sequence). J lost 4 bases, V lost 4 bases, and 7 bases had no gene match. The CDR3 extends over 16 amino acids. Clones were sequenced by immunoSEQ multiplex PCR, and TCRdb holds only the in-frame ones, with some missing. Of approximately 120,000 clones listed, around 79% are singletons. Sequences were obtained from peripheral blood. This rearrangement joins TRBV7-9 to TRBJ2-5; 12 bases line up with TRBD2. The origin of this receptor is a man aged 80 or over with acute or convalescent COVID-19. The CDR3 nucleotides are TGTGCCAGCAGCTCTCCTAGCGGGGGGGCAGGAGAGACCCAGTACTTC. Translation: CASSSPSGGAGETQYF.